The source of this T cell receptor beta chain is a study of shared clonotypes between healthy human individuals (TCRdb year 2020). Notes on the research overall: A couple of women and a few men aged 18 to 49 years were included in the cohort. The study deeply sequenced blood TCR repertoires of five healthy adults to estimate repertoire size and the extent of clonotype sharing between individuals. For each donor, CD4 naive and CD4 memory were each run on three plates, CD8 naive on two plates, and CD8 memory on one plate. Between about 0.8 and 9 billion PBMCs per donor were obtained by leukapheresis. To increase sequencing depth and limit assay-specific biases, different laboratories used diverse techniques to prepare libraries and sequence TCR repertoires. Study-wide findings and limitations: Clonotypes shared by all four sorted-subset donors showed higher generation probabilities than non-shared clonotypes. The small number of donors limited the genetic and exposure-history diversity represented. Naive subsets generally had larger estimated clonotype richness than memory subsets. Sampling was restricted to blood, and TCR repertoires in tissue are likely to differ from TCR repertoires in blood. Pairwise subsampling led to the expectation that sequencing depth would affect the degree of clonotype sharing among donors. Across four donors, approximately 5% of naive CD4, roughly 3.8% of naive CD8, around 2.5% of memory CD4, and approximately 0.4% of memory CD8 clonotypes were shared. Rarefaction of sorted-subset datasets indicated incomplete sequencing despite the large sequencing depth.

For the CD8 naive samples, CD45RO-negative cells were positively selected for CCR7, yielding a CD45RA+CCR7+ population from which TemRA cells were excluded. The donors were healthy, HIV-negative adults with no recently reported acute infections or vaccinations. Every donor was a Caucasian adult residing in Nashville, Tennessee, USA. Blood was collected by leukapheresis, and PBMCs were isolated by Ficoll-Histopaque density gradient centrifugation and then cryopreserved in liquid nitrogen vapor phase. Purity and quantity of every magnetically sorted T cell population were checked by analytical flow cytometry. From each sorted fraction, genomic DNA was isolated and quantified by UV absorbance on a Nanodrop 2000c. Measured from the cysteine to the phenylalanine, the CDR3 is 12 residues long. Only the CDR3 DNA stays, 36 bases, in frame from base 1. CDR1 and CDR2 are read off the germline V gene as MGHRA and YSYEKL. The V end loses 1 base and the J end loses 7 bases, and a stretch of 5 bases separates them.

Using the deep immunoSEQ assay, multiplex PCR amplified TCR CDR3 regions from genomic DNA. Extracted genomic DNA from each cell subset was spread evenly across all wells of several immunoSEQ 96-well plates, with each plate serving as a replicate. For sorted subsets, each replicate PCR was loaded with roughly 190 ng genomic DNA, equivalent to approximately 33,000 T cell genomes. Purified libraries were quantified with a Qubit 3.0 fluorometer, sized on a Bioanalyzer 2100, and re-quantified with the KAPA Library Quantification kit. A separate single-read 150-cycle Illumina NextSeq 550 flow cell was used to sequence each immunoSEQ 96-well plate. In the paper's pipeline: Because only junctional sequences without quality scores were contained in the immunoSEQ output, filtering matching that applied to full-length reads could not be performed. To assign V/J genes and CDR3, sequences were annotated using PyIR, a Python wrapper for IgBLAST v1.9, with IMGT germline references. Reads with weak V/J assignments (E-value above 1e-6), missing CDR3, stop codons, out-of-frame junctions, or ambiguous translated residues were removed. V3J clonotypes were defined by identical inferred V gene, J gene, and CDR3 amino acid sequence. Percentage overlap between repertoires was computed as shared unique clonotypes divided by the size of the smaller repertoire. RTK rarefaction, the Chao1 estimator, and Recon v2.1 estimates of unobserved clonotypes were used to assess repertoire richness. Generation probabilities were computed with OLGA for all TCRbeta clonotypes obtained by the gDNA method from four donors. Drawn from immuneACCESS, this table holds only the in-frame rearrangements with V and J called that TCRdb kept. Clones are partly lost; checked studies trace under half to an unresolved V gene and leave the rest unexplained. V, J and clone size are those of that table, while D and trimming were read from the DNA. Present in this sample are around 600,000 clones, 85% to 95% of which were seen just once. The top ten hold about 0.11% of the sample.

Comment on this clone: Its antigen remains undetermined. No much larger clone is present one base from it, and per-base qualities are unavailable. In the same sample, other DNA sequences code for this CDR3.

Sample: naive CD8+ T cells sorted from blood. The cell subset or site label on this specimen signifies: CD45RA+CCR7+. Recombination connected TRBV4-1 to TRBJ1-5; the D gene is unclear. The receptor's source is a woman between 25 and 40 years old in good health. The nucleotide sequence is given as TGCGCCAGCAGCCAAGGCGGACAGCCCCAGCATTTT. It encodes CASSQGGQPQHF.